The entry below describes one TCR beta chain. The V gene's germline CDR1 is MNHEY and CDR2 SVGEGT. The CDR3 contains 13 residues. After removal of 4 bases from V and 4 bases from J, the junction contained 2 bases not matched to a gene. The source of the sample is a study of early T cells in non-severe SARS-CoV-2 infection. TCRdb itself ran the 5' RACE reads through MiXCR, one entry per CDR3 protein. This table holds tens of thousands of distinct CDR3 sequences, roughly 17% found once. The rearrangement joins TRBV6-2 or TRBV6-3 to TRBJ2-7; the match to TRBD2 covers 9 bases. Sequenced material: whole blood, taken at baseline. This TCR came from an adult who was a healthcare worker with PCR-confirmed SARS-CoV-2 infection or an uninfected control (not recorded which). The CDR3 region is CASSFLAGYEQYF. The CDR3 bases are TGTGCCAGCAGTTTCCTAGCGGGGTACGAGCAGTACTTC.